Listed here are 14 T cell receptor beta chains from one sample, sequenced in a study of cytomegalovirus exposure and HLA in healthy donors. The PCR made use of 60 Vbeta and 13 Jbeta primers. TCRdb keeps only in-frame clones here, not all; method: immunoSEQ multiplex PCR. The table shows under 130,000 clones, with 79% occurring only once. The source material was PBMCs. The receptors shown here come from a woman in her forties in good health and CMV-seronegative.

V is TRBV5-1 and J is TRBJ2-1, with a tentative D call TRBD2 (5 bases). CDR3 length equals 16 residues. CDR1 SGHRS and CDR2 YFSETQ come from the germline V gene. V was clipped by 0 bases and J by 3 bases, with 13 bases between them. The DNA of the CDR3 is TGCGCCAGCAGCTTGGCCGCGGGCGTCGGCTACAATGAGCAGTTCTTC. Translated: CASSLAAGVGYNEQFF.

V and J are TRBV27 and TRBJ1-5; D ambiguous. Looked up from germline, CDR1 is MNHEY and CDR2 is SMNVEV (reference sequence). V was clipped by 6 bases and J by 0 bases, with 9 bases between them. The CDR3 consists of 14 residues. The CDR3, as DNA: TGTGCCAGCAGCCTAATCTATAGCAATCAGCCCCAGCATTTT. This sequence encodes CASSLIYSNQPQHF.

The V and J genes are TRBV10-3 and TRBJ1-5; perhaps TRBD1 as D (5 bases). The CDR3 contains 12 residues. Germline lookup yields CDR1 ENHRY and CDR2 SYGVKD. V was shortened by 6 bases and J by 7 bases, with 10 bases between the two germline ends. Here the CDR3 reads CAISPQGQPQHF. Written as DNA, the CDR3 is TGTGCCATCAGCCCTCAGGGACAGCCCCAGCATTTT.

The chain combines TRBV5-6 with TRBJ1-2; 8 bases fit TRBD1. The germline CDR1 and CDR2 sequences are SGHDT and YYEEEE. With V trimmed by 0 bases and J by 5 bases, 6 bases remained unmatched. This CDR3 is built from 15 residues. The CDR3 here is CASSLVQGAYYGYTF. Here the CDR3 DNA reads TGTGCCAGCAGCTTGGTCCAGGGGGCATATTATGGCTACACCTTC.

The genes are TRBV10-3 and TRBJ1-1, with D maybe TRBD1 (5 bases). From germline, CDR1 is ENHRY and CDR2 SYGVKD. This CDR3 has 14 residues. The ends were cut back, 8 bases at V and 8 bases at J, with 21 bases in the middle. CDR3 bases: TGTGCCATCCGGAACACCGACAGTACTGCAGAAGCTTTCTTT. The encoded protein is CAIRNTDSTAEAFF.

The V gene is TRBV27, the J gene TRBJ1-4, with D possibly being TRBD1 (6 bases). Germline V gene sequence: CDR1 MNHEY, CDR2 SMNVEV (reference sequence). CDR3 length equals 14 residues. The V gene lost 3 bases and the J gene lost 7 bases, with 12 bases spanning the gap. In nucleotides, the CDR3 is TGTGCCAGCAGTTTCAGAGGGGGAGTTGAAAAACTGTTTTTT. Protein sequence: CASSFRGGVEKLFF.

This sequence joins TRBV10-1 and TRBJ1-1; no reliable D call. The V end was cut by 0 bases, the J end by 5 bases, with 7 bases between. Germline CDR1 WNHNN, CDR2 SYGVQD (reference sequence). The CDR3 is 13 amino acids. The CDR3 sequence: CASSESPGTEAFF. The CDR3 bases are TGCGCCAGCAGTGAGTCGCCGGGGACTGAAGCTTTCTTT.

The rearrangement joins TRBV18 to TRBJ1-2; D possibly corresponds to TRBD1 (6 bases). Germline CDR1 reads KGHSH; CDR2 reads LQKENI. This CDR3 comprises 16 residues. V was clipped by 4 bases and J by 2 bases, with 17 bases between them. The CDR3 loop is CASSLRTDRLNYGYTF. DNA for the CDR3: TGTGCCAGCTCACTCCGGACGGACAGACTGAACTATGGCTACACCTTC.

V and J are TRBV5-1 and TRBJ2-2; 7 bases map to TRBD2. The germline V gene has CDR1 SGHRS and CDR2 YFSETQ. The CDR3 extends over 16 amino acids. Trimming cost V 0 bases and J 1 base; bases outside gene matches: 3. The CDR3 nucleotides are TGCGCCAGCAGCTTGGCTTCGGGGGGGAACACCGGGGAGCTGTTTTTT. This codes for CASSLASGGNTGELFF.

The chain combines TRBV28 with TRBJ1-6; 9 positions match TRBD1. The V gene end was trimmed by 3 bases and the J gene end by 7 bases; junction bases not matched to a gene: 7. This CDR3 has 16 amino acids. Germline loops: CDR1 MDHEN, CDR2 SYDVKM. The CDR3 reads CASSFPTGQGNSPLHF. CDR3 in DNA: TGTGCCAGCAGTTTCCCTACGGGACAGGGCAATTCACCCCTCCACTTT.

V and J are TRBV7-9 and TRBJ2-1, with D perhaps TRBD2 (5 bases). Trimming shortened V by 5 bases and J by 4 bases, and 9 bases separated the two germline ends. The CDR3 runs 13 residues. Germline-derived CDR1 and CDR2 are SEHNR and FQNEAQ (reference sequence). The CDR3 here is CASSPTGYNEQFF. The CDR3 bases are TGTGCCAGCAGCCCCACGGGGTACAATGAGCAGTTCTTC. Supplemented by reference TRBV7-9 and TRBJ2-1, the full variable domain reads DTGVSQNPRHKITKRGQNVTFRCDPISEHNRLYWYRQTLGQGPEFLTYFQNEAQLEKSRLLSDRFSAERPKGSFSTLEIQRTEQGDSAMYLCASSPTGYNEQFFGPGTRLTVL.

The V gene is TRBV5-4, the J gene TRBJ1-2, with D perhaps matching TRBD1 (5 bases). Trimming shortened V by 5 bases and J by 8 bases, and 16 bases separated the two germline ends. Germline V CDR1 and CDR2: SGHNT, YYREEE (reference sequence). The CDR3 spans 13 residues. CDR3 DNA sequence: TGTGCCAGCAGTAGGGGCGGGACGAAAGGCTACACCTTC. As protein: CASSRGGTKGYTF.

The chain links TRBV28 to TRBJ2-7; 7 bases fit TRBD2. The germline CDR1 and CDR2 sequences are MDHEN and SYDVKM. J was trimmed by 4 bases and V by 7 bases; bases with no gene match: 7. This CDR3 has 13 amino acids. CDR3 amino acids: CASTTSEVYEQYF. The CDR3 region has the DNA TGTGCCAGCACCACTAGCGAAGTTTACGAGCAGTACTTC.

The chain couples TRBV9 to TRBJ2-1; the match to TRBD1 covers 11 bases. CDR3 length equals 16 residues. Germline V CDR1 and CDR2: SGDLS, YYNGEE. Trimming cost V 6 bases and J 7 bases; bases outside gene matches: 12. CDR3 amino acids: CASNREGQGVVNEQFF. In DNA form, the CDR3 reads TGTGCCAGCAATCGGGAGGGACAGGGGGTTGTAAATGAGCAGTTCTTC.